This T cell receptor (beta chain) appears in the sequencing data of a study of T-cell reconstitution after alpha-beta-depleted transplantation in children. Per the germline V gene, CDR1 is SGHDT and CDR2 is YYEEEE. Trimming left V 0 bases short and J 12 bases short, with 16 bases between. The CDR3 runs 14 residues. It was with unique molecular identifiers that the TCRbeta library was prepared. TCRdb re-analysed the PCR reads in MiXCR, keeping a single row per CDR3 protein. The sample lists hundreds of thousands of distinct CDR3 sequences; roughly 14% were seen once. This clonotype was detected only a few times.

The J gene is TRBJ2-1, the V gene TRBV5-6; D is perhaps TRBD2 (5 bases). This receptor was taken from a girl aged 2 to 9 with congenital amegakaryocytic thrombocytopenia, due to receive a stem cell transplant. This specimen consisted of PBMCs, obtained before TCRalphabeta/CD19-depleted stem cell transplant. The CDR3 spells CASSLEPGISVQFF. The CDR3 DNA reads as TGTGCCAGCAGCTTGGAACCGGGTATTAGCGTGCAGTTCTTC.